What follows are 11 T cell receptor beta chains derived from one specimen sequenced in a study of blood T cell repertoires in COVID-19. The table came from immunoSEQ multiplex PCR; TCRdb's copy has only in-frame clones and leaves some out. The data hold some 65,000 clones, with 85% observed a single time. Source material: peripheral blood. These receptors originate from an elderly man with acute or convalescent COVID-19.

This chain uses TRBV7-9 with TRBJ2-6; D ambiguous. This CDR3 is 16 amino acids long. Germline loops: CDR1 SEHNR, CDR2 FQNEAQ (reference sequence). Trimming removed 1 base at V and 4 bases at J, with 11 bases between. CDR3 in amino acids: CASSLGPSAGANVLTF. In DNA form, the CDR3 reads TGTGCCAGCAGCTTAGGGCCAAGCGCAGGGGCCAACGTCCTGACTTTC. Full variable domain (outside the CDR3, taken from reference TRBV7-9 and TRBJ2-6): DTGVSQNPRHKITKRGQNVTFRCDPISEHNRLYWYRQTLGQGPEFLTYFQNEAQLEKSRLLSDRFSAERPKGSFSTLEIQRTEQGDSAMYLCASSLGPSAGANVLTFGAGSRLTVL.

The gene calls are TRBV27 and TRBJ1-5; TRBD1 agrees at 7 bases. After removal of 5 bases from V and 0 bases from J, the junction contained 10 bases not matched to a gene. This CDR3 contains 17 residues. CDR1 and CDR2 from the germline V gene are MNHEY and SMNVEV (reference sequence). Here the CDR3 DNA reads TGTGCCAGCAGTCCGAGACAGGGCCTTTATAGCAATCAGCCCCAGCATTTT. It is translated as CASSPRQGLYSNQPQHF.

This rearrangement joins TRBV27 to TRBJ1-2, with TRBD1 matching 8 bases. Germline CDR1 MNHEY, CDR2 SMNVEV (reference sequence). V trimming: 6 bases; J trimming: 7 bases; junction bases outside the gene matches: 7. The CDR3 covers 13 residues. CDR3 sequence: CASRRTGGSGYTF. In DNA form, the CDR3 reads TGTGCCAGCAGACGTACAGGGGGAAGTGGCTACACCTTC.

This chain links TRBV7-9 with TRBJ1-1, with 7 bases matching TRBD1. Germline V CDR1 and CDR2: SEHNR, FQNEAQ (reference sequence). Trimming at V came to 5 bases and at J to 6 bases, leaving 3 bases not matched to a gene. The CDR3 is 12 amino acids. CDR3 bases: TGTGCCAGCAGCCCAGACAGGGCTGAAGCTTTCTTT. Its translation: CASSPDRAEAFF.

The J gene is TRBJ1-4, the V gene TRBV12-3 or TRBV12-4; a possible D gene is TRBD1 (5 bases). V was cut by 3 bases and J by 7 bases, with 9 bases left in between. This CDR3 region has 13 residues. CDR3 amino acids: CASSFVGGEKLFF. In DNA, the CDR3 is TGTGCCAGCAGTTTTGTCGGGGGTGAAAAACTGTTTTTT.

This sequence joins TRBV7-2 and TRBJ2-7, with 7 bases lining up with TRBD1. The CDR3 contains 12 residues. Trimming at V came to 5 bases and at J to 6 bases, leaving 4 bases not matched to a gene. From germline, CDR1 is SGHTA and CDR2 FQGNSA. CDR3 nucleotide sequence: TGTGCCAGCAGCCCCACAGGGGCCGAGCAGTACTTC. Its translation is CASSPTGAEQYF. Combining the CDR3 with reference TRBV7-2 and TRBJ2-7 gives the whole variable domain GAGVSQSPSNKVTEKGKDVELRCDPISGHTALYWYRQSLGQGLEFLIYFQGNSAPDKSGLPSDRFSAERTGGSVSTLTIQRTQQEDSAVYLCASSPTGAEQYFGPGTRLTVT.

A note on this clone: The same CDR3 arises from other DNA sequences in this sample as well. The chain recombines TRBV6-5 with TRBJ2-1; no firm D call. The germline V and J ends were trimmed by 7 bases and 4 bases, with 8 bases remaining between them. Germline-derived CDR1 and CDR2 are MNHEY and SVGAGI. This CDR3 region has 12 residues. The CDR3 sequence: CASKAGYNEQFF. CDR3 DNA sequence: TGTGCCAGCAAGGCAGGTTACAATGAGCAGTTCTTC.

The V call is TRBV19, the J call TRBJ2-7, with unresolved D. Germline values: CDR1 LNHDA, CDR2 SQIVND (reference sequence). The CDR3 sequence is 17 residues long. The V end was cut by 3 bases, the J end by 5 bases, with 23 bases between. The CDR3 is CASSMPLRRPSQDEQYF. As DNA, the CDR3 is TGTGCCAGTAGTATGCCCCTCCGACGGCCATCTCAGGACGAGCAGTACTTC.

The chain recombines TRBV30 with TRBJ2-3, with TRBD1 identical over 7 bases. CDR1 and CDR2 from the germline V gene are GTSNPN and SVGIG (reference sequence). The CDR3 sequence is 14 residues long. The ends lost 2 bases at V and 2 bases at J; junction bases unmatched: 4. CDR3: CAWSPGQLTDTQYF. CDR3 DNA sequence: TGTGCCTGGAGTCCGGGACAGCTCACAGATACGCAGTATTTT.

This chain joins TRBV3-1 (or the pseudogene TRBV3-2) and TRBJ1-2, with 9 nucleotides matching TRBD1. The V segment lost 5 bases and the J segment 1 base; nucleotides outside the gene matches: 5. CDR1 and CDR2 from the germline V gene are LGHDT and YNNKEL (reference sequence). The length of the CDR3 is 15 residues. CDR3 residues: CASSFRQGVNYGYTF. The CDR3 region has the DNA TGTGCCAGCAGCTTCCGACAGGGGGTTAACTATGGCTACACCTTC.

The sample holds one count of this clone. The gene calls are TRBV9 and TRBJ2-5; TRBD2 is a possible D gene (6 bases). This CDR3 region has 15 residues. Germline V gives CDR1 SGDLS, CDR2 YYNGEE. V was cut by 0 bases and J by 5 bases, with 14 bases left in between. This CDR3 is CASSVVSTSLETQYF. The CDR3 DNA reads TGTGCCAGCAGCGTAGTGTCCACTAGCCTTGAGACCCAGTACTTC.